Listed here are 30 T cell receptor beta chains from one sample, sequenced in a study of cytomegalovirus exposure and HLA in healthy donors. The PCR had 60 Vbeta and 13 Jbeta primers. TCRdb's table, derived via immunoSEQ multiplex PCR, lists solely in-frame clones and lacks some. The sample has about 150,000 clones, 65% to 75% seen once. The sequenced sample was PBMCs. These receptors were taken from a man in his sixties in good health and CMV-seronegative.

V usage is TRBV28 and J usage is TRBJ2-7, with TRBD1 matching over 7 bases. This CDR3 has 14 amino acids. Losses at the gene ends were 6 bases for V and 3 bases for J; bases not matched to a gene: 8. CDR1 and CDR2 from the germline V gene are MDHEN and SYDVKM. The CDR3 loop is CASSPTGVDYEQYF. The DNA for the CDR3 is TGTGCCAGCAGCCCTACAGGGGTGGACTACGAGCAGTACTTC.

CDR3 DNA: TGTGCCAGCAGCTGGGGACAGAACACTGAAGCTTTCTTT. Its protein product is CASSWGQNTEAFF. This chain connects TRBV5-4 to TRBJ1-1; perhaps TRBD1 as D (6 bases). Germline loops: CDR1 SGHNT, CDR2 YYREEE (reference sequence). The ends were cut back, 3 bases at V and 1 base at J, with 7 bases in the middle. This CDR3 is 13 amino acids long.

The gene calls are TRBV9 and TRBJ2-7; TRBD2 aligns across 10 bases. Germline lookup yields CDR1 SGDLS and CDR2 YYNGEE. The ends lost 0 bases at V and 3 bases at J; junction bases unmatched: 12. The CDR3 contains 18 residues. DNA of the CDR3: TGTGCCAGCAGCGTAGAGGCTAGCGGGAGTATGATCAGCTACGAGCAGTACTTC. It translates to CASSVEASGSMISYEQYF.

V and J are TRBV19 and TRBJ2-5; D is possibly TRBD2 (7 bases). Germline values: CDR1 LNHDA, CDR2 SQIVND (reference sequence). This CDR3 is 14 amino acids long. The germline V and J ends were trimmed by 4 bases and 5 bases, with 14 bases remaining between them. CDR3: CASSTQGGGETQYF. Written as DNA, the CDR3 is TGTGCCAGTAGTACGCAGGGAGGGGGGGAGACCCAGTACTTC.

V gene TRBV5-1 combines with J gene TRBJ2-1; 8 nucleotides match TRBD2. The CDR3 loop spans 14 amino acids. Germline V gene sequence: CDR1 SGHRS, CDR2 YFSETQ. J lost 8 bases, V lost 4 bases, and 8 bases had no gene match. The CDR3 DNA is TGCGCCAGCAGCCCCGGACTAGCCAGCGATGAGCAGTTCTTC. Amino acid sequence: CASSPGLASDEQFF.

The rearrangement links TRBV18 to TRBJ2-1; 7 nucleotides match TRBD1. The germline gives CDR1 KGHSH, CDR2 LQKENI. The CDR3 totals 13 residues. The V gene end was trimmed by 6 bases and the J gene end by 6 bases; junction bases not matched to a gene: 5. The DNA of the CDR3 is TGTGCCAGCTCTCCGGGACAGTTCAATGAGCAGTTCTTC. Its translation: CASSPGQFNEQFF.

This sequence joins TRBV29-1 and TRBJ2-3; 8 nucleotides align to TRBD2. With 1 base clipped from V and 8 bases from J, the junction kept 8 bases outside the gene matches. Germline CDR1 reads SQVTM; CDR2 reads ANQGSEA. This CDR3 is 14 amino acids long. The chain's CDR3 is CSVEAGGPGGTQYF. The CDR3 DNA reads TGCAGCGTTGAAGCGGGAGGGCCAGGTGGTACGCAGTATTTT.

V usage is TRBV25-1 and J usage is TRBJ1-6, with 7 bases aligning to TRBD1. The CDR3 length is 14 residues. V lost 7 bases and J lost 6; bases outside the gene matches: 6. Looked up from germline, CDR1 is MGHDK and CDR2 is SYGVNS. CDR3 loop: CASISRTGNSPLHF. CDR3 sequence (DNA): TGTGCCAGCATAAGTAGGACAGGTAATTCACCCCTCCACTTT.

In this sample, this clone turned up once. Other DNA sequences within the sample encode an identical CDR3. The rearrangement uses TRBV5-1 and TRBJ1-1, with D perhaps matching TRBD1 (6 bases). The CDR3 length is 14 residues. Deletions cut 4 bases from V and 0 bases from J, with 10 bases between. Germline V gene data show CDR1 as SGHRS and CDR2 as YFSETQ. CDR3 protein: CASSLTGLNTEAFF. CDR3 sequence (DNA): TGCGCCAGCAGCCTTACAGGGCTGAACACTGAAGCTTTCTTT.

This rearrangement joins TRBV19 to TRBJ1-1; perhaps TRBD1 as D (6 bases). The CDR3 is 14 amino acids. V lost 5 bases and J 4 bases, leaving 14 bases between the germline ends. Germline CDR1 and CDR2: LNHDA and SQIVND (reference sequence). CDR3 sequence: CASSATGSVTEAFF. The CDR3 nucleotides are TGTGCCAGTAGTGCAACAGGGTCGGTCACTGAAGCTTTCTTT.

The rearrangement joins TRBV15 to TRBJ2-3; D unclear. CDR3 size: 14 residues. Trimming cost V 6 bases and J 0 bases, with 10 bases left between them. The germline gives CDR1 LNHNV, CDR2 YYDKDF (reference sequence). The chain's CDR3 is CATRHSPSTDTQYF. CDR3 DNA: TGTGCCACCAGGCACAGCCCGAGCACAGATACGCAGTATTTT. The full variable domain, completed using reference TRBV15 and TRBJ2-3, is DAMVIQNPRYQVTQFGKPVTLSCSQTLNHNVMYWYQQKSSQAPKLLFHYYDKDFNNEADTPDNFQSRRPNTSFCFLDIRSPGLGDTAMYLCATRHSPSTDTQYFGPGTRLTVL.

The V and J genes are TRBV11-3 and TRBJ2-1; D is uncertain. The CDR3 loop spans 14 amino acids. V shed 1 base and J shed 5 bases, with 9 bases lying between them. Germline V gene sequence: CDR1 SGHNT, CDR2 YENEEA. CDR3 protein: CASSLGGIDNEQFF. For the CDR3, the DNA is TGTGCCAGCAGCTTAGGAGGTATAGACAATGAGCAGTTCTTC.

V is TRBV5-1 and J is TRBJ1-1; the D gene is possibly TRBD1 (6 bases). The germline gives CDR1 SGHRS, CDR2 YFSETQ. CDR3 size: 19 residues. V lost 2 bases and J lost 1, with 24 bases in between. CDR3 sequence (DNA): TGCGCCAGCAGCTTATTTCTCAGGTTGGGGGACACTCGGAACACTGAAGCTTTCTTT. This gives the protein CASSLFLRLGDTRNTEAFF.

The chain joins TRBV27 to TRBJ2-5; TRBD1 agrees at 7 bases. Unmatched junction bases numbered 2, after V lost 0 bases and J lost 7 bases. The CDR3 extends over 13 amino acids. Germline CDR1 and CDR2: MNHEY and SMNVEV (reference sequence). The CDR3: CASSLSHRGTQYF. For the CDR3, the DNA is TGTGCCAGCAGTTTATCCCACAGGGGGACCCAGTACTTC.

This clone was counted only a few times. The chain couples TRBV6-6 to TRBJ2-3, with D possibly TRBD1 on 6 matching bases. The germline V gene has CDR1 MNHNY and CDR2 SVGAGI (reference sequence). Trimming cost V 2 bases and J 2 bases, with 11 bases left between them. This CDR3 has 15 amino acids. The CDR3 protein is CASSYKGTFTDTQYF. Here the CDR3 DNA reads TGTGCCAGCAGTTACAAAGGGACATTCACAGATACGCAGTATTTT.

V gene TRBV19 combines with J gene TRBJ2-7; D gene uncertain. This CDR3 is 14 amino acids long. Trimming left V 6 bases short and J 5 bases short, with 17 bases between. CDR1 is LNHDA, CDR2 SQIVND, per germline (reference sequence). CDR3 DNA: TGTGCCAGTAGCTCGGCCGATCGGAGCGACGAGCAGTACTTC. Translating it yields CASSSADRSDEQYF. The entire variable domain, with the rest obtained from reference TRBV19 and TRBJ2-7, is as follows: DGGITQSPKYLFRKEGQNVTLSCEQNLNHDAMYWYRQDPGQGLRLIYYSQIVNDFQKGDIAEGYSVSREKKESFPLTVTSAQKNPTAFYLCASSSADRSDEQYFGPGTRLTVT.

This chain joins TRBV30 and TRBJ1-1, with 11 bases lining up with TRBD1. Losses at the gene ends were 3 bases for V and 1 base for J; bases not matched to a gene: 13. The CDR3 has 18 amino acids. CDR1 and CDR2 (germline): GTSNPN, SVGIG (reference sequence). CDR3 nucleotides: TGTGCCTGGAGGCCCGCCTTCGGGACAGGGGGACCGAACACTGAAGCTTTCTTT. As protein: CAWRPAFGTGGPNTEAFF.

This clone showed up just once. The chain is built from TRBV7-8 and TRBJ2-7; D perhaps matches TRBD2 (6 bases). CDR3 length: 15 amino acids. The V and J ends lost 1 base and 0 bases respectively, with 10 bases between them. Looked up from germline, CDR1 is SGHVS and CDR2 is FQNEAQ. Written as DNA, the CDR3 is TGTGCCAGCAGCTTAGGCGGGGTTAGCTCCTACGAGCAGTACTTC. Its translation: CASSLGGVSSYEQYF.

This clone was found a few times. The J gene is TRBJ2-1, the V gene TRBV5-1; 9 nucleotides align to TRBD2. CDR1 is SGHRS, CDR2 YFSETQ, per germline. The CDR3 runs to 14 residues. The V and J ends lost 0 bases and 8 bases, in that order; junction bases with no gene match: 3. The chain's CDR3 is CASSLASGEYEQFF. The CDR3 DNA reads as TGCGCCAGCAGCTTGGCTAGCGGGGAGTATGAGCAGTTCTTC. Using reference TRBV5-1 and TRBJ2-1 for the parts outside the CDR3, the full variable domain is KAGVTQTPRYLIKTRGQQVTLSCSPISGHRSVSWYQQTPGQGLQFLFEYFSETQRNKGNFPGRFSGRQFSNSRSEMNVSTLELGDSALYLCASSLASGEYEQFFGPGTRLTVL.

This clone was seen more than once but under ten times. J is TRBJ1-2 and V is TRBV28, with no clear D. Germline V gene data show CDR1 as MDHEN and CDR2 as SYDVKM. The CDR3 is 12 amino acids. V was pared by 5 bases and J by 5 bases, with 9 bases between. This CDR3 reads CASSILKYGYTF. In DNA form, the CDR3 reads TGTGCCAGCAGTATACTTAAATATGGCTACACCTTC.

This chain joins TRBV4-2 and TRBJ2-2; D unclear. This CDR3 spans 16 amino acids. Trimming left V 0 bases short and J 2 bases short, with 10 bases between. Germline-derived CDR1 and CDR2 are LGHNA and YNFKEQ. The CDR3 here is CASSQENTLNTGELFF. The CDR3 nucleotides are TGTGCCAGCAGCCAAGAGAACACATTAAACACCGGGGAGCTGTTTTTT.

V gene TRBV6-5 combines with J gene TRBJ2-2; no definite D call. Trimming cost V 7 bases and J 6 bases, with 12 bases left between them. Germline CDR1 reads MNHEY; CDR2 reads SVGAGI. The CDR3 is 13 residues long. The CDR3 reads CASTPTSAGELFF. The CDR3 coding sequence is TGTGCCAGCACCCCCACAAGTGCCGGGGAGCTGTTTTTT.

The chain couples TRBV15 to TRBJ2-5, with 8 bases identical to TRBD1. J was trimmed by 5 bases and V by 2 bases; bases with no gene match: 1. The germline V gene has CDR1 LNHNV and CDR2 YYDKDF (reference sequence). The CDR3 has 13 amino acids. In nucleotides, the CDR3 is TGTGCCACCAGCAGACGGACAGGGGAGACCCAGTACTTC. Its translation: CATSRRTGETQYF.

The genes are TRBV6-5 and TRBJ2-6; D is unclear. Germline CDR1 reads MNHEY; CDR2 reads SVGAGI. V was trimmed by 5 bases and J by 1 base, leaving 9 bases between them. The CDR3 has 15 residues. CDR3 amino acids: CASSRTTSGANVLTF. The CDR3 nucleotides are TGTGCCAGCAGTCGAACCACTTCTGGGGCCAACGTCCTGACTTTC.

V is TRBV19 and J is TRBJ1-1, with D uncertain. CDR1 LNHDA and CDR2 SQIVND come from the germline V gene (reference sequence). Trimming took 5 bases from V and 6 from J, leaving 16 bases between them. This CDR3 comprises 14 residues. CDR3 DNA: TGTGCCAGTAGTTTCACCGGGAGAAAGCCTGAAGCTTTCTTT. Residues: CASSFTGRKPEAFF.

There are a few counts of this clone. The chain joins TRBV19 to TRBJ2-1, with D perhaps TRBD1 (6 bases). Trimming removed 0 bases at V and 9 bases at J, with 15 bases between. Germline-derived CDR1 and CDR2 are LNHDA and SQIVND (reference sequence). The CDR3 extends over 15 amino acids. Written as DNA, the CDR3 is TGTGCCAGTAGTATAGACCGTTTCCGGGACACTGAGCAGTTCTTC. It specifies CASSIDRFRDTEQFF.

The chain carries TRBV7-6 and TRBJ2-2; 10 nucleotides line up with TRBD2. CDR1 is SGHVS, CDR2 FNYEAQ, per germline. The CDR3 covers 15 residues. The V segment lost 2 bases and the J segment 6 bases; nucleotides outside the gene matches: 3. The CDR3 DNA reads as TGTGCCAGCAGCTTAATAGCGGGAGGTTCCGGGGAGCTGTTTTTT. Translating it yields CASSLIAGGSGELFF.

The chain couples TRBV2 to TRBJ2-1, with a possible D match to TRBD1 (6 bases). The germline V gene encodes CDR1 SNHLY and CDR2 FYNNEI. The CDR3 runs to 12 residues. V lost 4 bases to trimming and J lost 10 bases, with 11 bases between them. The CDR3 DNA reads as TGTGCCAGCAGTGTAGAGCAGGGGGAGCAGTTCTTC. Translating gives CASSVEQGEQFF.

This clone was found a few times. The genes are TRBV27 and TRBJ1-4, with unresolved D. Germline V gene sequence: CDR1 MNHEY, CDR2 SMNVEV (reference sequence). CDR3 length: 13 amino acids. The ends were cut back, 3 bases at V and 10 bases at J, with 12 bases in the middle. CDR3 loop: CASSLGEGAKLFF. In DNA, the CDR3 is TGTGCCAGCAGTTTGGGAGAGGGTGCAAAACTGTTTTTT.

J is TRBJ2-7 and V is TRBV5-1; 7 nucleotides line up with TRBD1. CDR3 length equals 14 residues. V dropped 5 bases and J dropped 0; count of bases not matched to a gene: 5. CDR1 and CDR2 from the germline V gene are SGHRS and YFSETQ. The CDR3, as DNA: TGCGCCAGCAGAGAACAGGGGACCTCCTACGAGCAGTACTTC. Its translation: CASREQGTSYEQYF.